The clone carrying this T cell receptor (beta chain) came up a few times. This entry comes from a study of human T cells and chemical hapten exposure. TCRdb fed the RACE reads into MiXCR, producing one record per CDR3 protein. The table includes roughly 100,000 distinct CDR3 sequences, around 35% detected once. Time point meaning: patch test 3, about 24 weeks after DPC sensitization. Treatment reported: therapeutic diphenylcyclopropenone sensitization with weekly scalp DPC. The CDR3 sequence is 15 residues long. The V end was cut by 3 bases, the J end by 9 bases, with 18 bases between. Germline loops: CDR1 LNHDA, CDR2 SQIVND (reference sequence).

The receptor's source is a man aged 35 to 55 with alopecia areata. Some clones in this sample may be carry-over from other donors' samples. Specimen: whole blood, collected in connection with sensitization to the hapten diphenylcyclopropenone (DPC). V and J are TRBV19 and TRBJ2-1; D could derive from TRBD1 or TRBD2 (5 bases each). Here the CDR3 DNA reads TGTGCCAGTAGTATCTACCTGGGGAGTGGGGGTGAGCAGTTCTTC. Protein product: CASSIYLGSGGEQFF.